This T cell receptor beta chain derives from a study of cytomegalovirus exposure and HLA in healthy donors. The primer mix had 60 Vbeta and 13 Jbeta primers. Profiling relied on immunoSEQ multiplex PCR, and the TCRdb table lists in-frame clones only, not all of them. The repertoire holds around 90,000 clones, with around 76% as singletons. Findings of the study overall: A prior analysis recorded that most TCR beta V segments were productive about 87% or about 30% of the time.

In regard to this clone: Its antigen is undetermined.

V shed 5 bases and J 1 base; nucleotides not matched to a gene: 10. This CDR3 is built from 17 residues. Germline V lookup: CDR1 SGHAT, CDR2 FQNNGV. The chain employs TRBV11-2 and TRBJ1-3; 8 bases map to TRBD1. The specimen sequenced was PBMCs. This receptor was obtained from a man aged 30 to 39 in good health and CMV-seronegative. CDR3 loop: CASSRLGQGASGNTIYF. The CDR3 nucleotides read TGTGCCAGCAGCAGGTTGGGGCAGGGGGCATCTGGAAACACCATATATTTT.